The TCR beta chain described here comes from a study of early T cells in non-severe SARS-CoV-2 infection. About the study: Chains stayed unpaired after sequencing of bulk RNA from unsorted whole blood. Study findings and constraints: Private and CD4 specificities were missed by VDJdb matching, which favored anti-spike CD8 responses.

There are 14 residues in the CDR3. Germline CDR1 is GTSNPN and CDR2 is SVGIG (reference sequence). With V trimmed by 4 bases and J by 4 bases, 6 bases remained unmatched. The TCR library protocol attached unique molecular identifiers to the individual cDNA molecules. TCRdb independently ran MiXCR on the 5' RACE reads; one entry per CDR3 protein. The sample records approximately 52,000 distinct CDR3 sequences, about 15% being singletons. This clonotype was observed a handful of times. As yet, its antigen is unknown. This receptor was obtained from an adult who was a healthcare worker with PCR-confirmed SARS-CoV-2 infection or an uninfected control (not recorded which). This material consisted of whole blood, taken at baseline. The V call is TRBV30, the J call TRBJ2-2; 7 nucleotides align to TRBD1. The CDR3 here is CAWTRDRITGELFF. CDR3 bases: TGTGCCTGGACCCGGGACAGAATCACCGGGGAGCTGTTTTTT.